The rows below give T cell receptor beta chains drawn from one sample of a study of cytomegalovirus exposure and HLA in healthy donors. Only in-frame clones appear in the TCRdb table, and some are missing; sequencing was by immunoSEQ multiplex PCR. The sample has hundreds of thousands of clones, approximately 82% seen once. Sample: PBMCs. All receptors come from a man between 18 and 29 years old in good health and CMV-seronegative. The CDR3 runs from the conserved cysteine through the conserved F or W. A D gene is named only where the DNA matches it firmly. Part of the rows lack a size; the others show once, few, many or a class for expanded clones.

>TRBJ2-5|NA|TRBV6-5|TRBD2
CASGLAVGATQYF
TGTGCCAGTGGACTAGCGGTGGGAGCGACCCAGTACTTC
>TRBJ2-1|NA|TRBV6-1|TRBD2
CASSDRTSGNNEQFF
TGTGCCAGCAGTGATCGGACTAGCGGGAACAATGAGCAGTTCTTC
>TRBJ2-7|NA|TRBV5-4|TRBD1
CASSLGYQGAYEQYF
TGTGCCAGCAGCTTGGGATATCAGGGGGCCTACGAGCAGTACTTC
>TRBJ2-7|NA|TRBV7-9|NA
CSSSLKPGDYEQYF
TGTTCCAGCAGCTTAAAGCCAGGTGACTACGAGCAGTACTTC
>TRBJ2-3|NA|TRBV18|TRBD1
CASSPGQGTDTQYF
TGTGCCAGCTCACCGGGACAGGGCACAGATACGCAGTATTTT
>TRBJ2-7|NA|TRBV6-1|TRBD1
CASSDFPGGIPYEQYF
TGTGCCAGCAGTGACTTCCCAGGGGGAATTCCCTACGAGCAGTACTTC
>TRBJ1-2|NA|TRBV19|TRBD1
CASRNPYRGRIYGYTF
TGTGCCAGTAGGAATCCATACAGGGGGCGCATCTATGGCTACACCTTC
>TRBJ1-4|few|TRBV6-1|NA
CASSGPRSSANEKLFF
TGTGCCAGCAGTGGCCCCCGGAGTTCGGCTAATGAAAAACTGTTTTTT
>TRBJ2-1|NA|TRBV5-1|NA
CASSLGQGRNEQFF
TGCGCCAGCAGCTTGGGGCAGGGTAGGAATGAGCAGTTCTTC
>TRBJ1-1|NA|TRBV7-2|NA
CASSLVGQGGEAFF
TGTGCCAGCAGCTTAGTTGGGCAGGGTGGTGAAGCTTTCTTT
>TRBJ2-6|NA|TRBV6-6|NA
CAMAGFSGANVLTF
TGTGCCATGGCAGGCTTCTCTGGGGCCAACGTCCTGACTTTC
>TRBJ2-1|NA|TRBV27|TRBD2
CASSLAGGPEQFF
TGTGCCAGCAGTTTAGCGGGAGGGCCTGAGCAGTTCTTC
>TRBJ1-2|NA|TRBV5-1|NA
CASSLERGTIGGYGYTF
TGCGCCAGCAGCTTGGAGAGGGGGACCATTGGTGGCTATGGCTACACCTTC
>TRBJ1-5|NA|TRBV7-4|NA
CASSPASGGREDQPQHF
TGTGCCAGCAGCCCTGCATCCGGGGGGCGGGAGGATCAGCCCCAGCATTTT
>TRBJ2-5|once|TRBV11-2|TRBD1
CASSARDRKETQYF
TGTGCCAGCAGCGCCCGGGACAGGAAAGAGACCCAGTACTTC
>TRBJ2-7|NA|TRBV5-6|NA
CASSRDRGGEQYF
TGTGCCAGCAGCCGGGATAGGGGGGGCGAGCAGTACTTC
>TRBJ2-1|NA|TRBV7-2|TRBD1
CASSPGTGQNEQFF
TGTGCCAGCAGTCCCGGGACAGGGCAGAATGAGCAGTTCTTC
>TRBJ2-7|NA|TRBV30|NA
CAWRTQGAYEQYF
TGTGCCTGGAGGACACAGGGAGCCTACGAGCAGTACTTC
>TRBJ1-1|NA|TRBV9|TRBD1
CASSATGGPLLTEAFF
TGTGCCAGCAGCGCGACAGGGGGTCCGCTCCTCACTGAAGCTTTCTTT
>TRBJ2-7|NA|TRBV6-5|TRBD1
CASSYSGGYSYEQYF
TGTGCCAGCAGTTACTCAGGGGGCTATTCCTACGAGCAGTACTTC
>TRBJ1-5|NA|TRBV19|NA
CAASRVSGMGSNQPQHF
TGTGCCGCCTCGAGGGTGTCTGGCATGGGTAGCAATCAGCCCCAGCATTTT
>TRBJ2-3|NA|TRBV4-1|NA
CASSQLPEGGVTDTQYF
TGCGCCAGCAGCCAACTCCCCGAAGGCGGGGTCACAGATACGCAGTATTTT
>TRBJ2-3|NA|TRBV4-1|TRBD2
CASSPAGLAGVDTQYF
TGCGCCAGCAGCCCGGCGGGACTAGCGGGAGTAGATACGCAGTATTTT
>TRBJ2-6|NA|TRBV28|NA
CASSFHRGGANVLTF
TGTGCCAGCAGTTTCCACCGCGGCGGGGCCAACGTCCTGACTTTC
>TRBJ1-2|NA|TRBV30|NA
CAWSVAPQGFYGYTF
TGTGCCTGGAGTGTAGCGCCACAGGGTTTCTATGGCTACACCTTC
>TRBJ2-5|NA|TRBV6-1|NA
CASSGGLRGGETQYF
TGTGCCAGCTCTGGGGGACTGCGCGGAGGGGAGACCCAGTACTTC
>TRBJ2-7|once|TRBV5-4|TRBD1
CASSLGQGAREQYF
TGTGCCAGCAGCTTAGGACAGGGGGCTCGTGAGCAGTACTTC
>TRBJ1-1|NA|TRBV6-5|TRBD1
CATQTGENTEAFF
TGTGCCACCCAGACAGGGGAGAACACTGAAGCTTTCTTT
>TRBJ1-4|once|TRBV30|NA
CAWREAVGVEKLFF
TGTGCCTGGAGGGAGGCAGTAGGAGTTGAAAAACTGTTTTTT
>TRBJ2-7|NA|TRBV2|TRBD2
CASSRLARTYEQYF
TGTGCCAGCAGCCGACTAGCGCGAACCTACGAGCAGTACTTC
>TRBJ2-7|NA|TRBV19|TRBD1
CASLGTGERYEQYF
TGTGCCAGTCTGGGGACAGGTGAGCGCTACGAGCAGTACTTC
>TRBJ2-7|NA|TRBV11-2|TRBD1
CASSFLDRGLEQYF
TGTGCCAGCAGCTTCTTGGACAGGGGGCTCGAGCAGTACTTC
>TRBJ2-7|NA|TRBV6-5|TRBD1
CASSYRQGLYEQYF
TGTGCCAGCAGTTACCGACAGGGGCTCTACGAGCAGTACTTC
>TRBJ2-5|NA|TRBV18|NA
CASSPLGRGLGETQYF
TGTGCCAGCTCACCGCTCGGGAGAGGGCTAGGAGAGACCCAGTACTTC
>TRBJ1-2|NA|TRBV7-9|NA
CASSSLQEAYGYTF
TGTGCCAGCAGCTCCTTGCAGGAGGCCTATGGCTACACCTTC
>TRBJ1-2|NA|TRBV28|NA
CASSLGGALNYGYTF
TGTGCCAGCAGTTTAGGCGGGGCCCTTAACTATGGCTACACCTTC
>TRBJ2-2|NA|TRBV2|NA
CASSVDTGELFF
TGTGCCAGCAGTGTCGACACCGGGGAGCTGTTTTTT